This T cell receptor (beta chain) originates from a study of T cells after yellow fever vaccination. Synthesis of TCR cDNA relied on 5'RACE template switching, which attached a universal primer site and UMIs. TCRdb used MiXCR to reprocess the 5' RACE reads, holding one entry per CDR3 protein. The sample gives more than 95,000 distinct CDR3 sequences, 7.5% to 10% of which show up once; 40% is in the top ten. This clonotype was seen only a few times. The V gene lost 6 bases and the J gene lost 8 bases, with 10 bases spanning the gap. The CDR3 loop spans 11 amino acids. This receptor was taken from a man aged 18 to 30 who received the YFV17D yellow fever vaccine. The chain uses TRBV12-3 or TRBV12-4 and TRBJ1-1, with unresolved D. This material consisted of CD8+ T cells sorted from PBMCs, taken on the day of the yellow fever booster vaccination. The CDR3 sequence is CASRLGREAFF. The CDR3 DNA sequence: TGTGCCAGCAGGCTGGGCAGGGAAGCTTTCTTT.